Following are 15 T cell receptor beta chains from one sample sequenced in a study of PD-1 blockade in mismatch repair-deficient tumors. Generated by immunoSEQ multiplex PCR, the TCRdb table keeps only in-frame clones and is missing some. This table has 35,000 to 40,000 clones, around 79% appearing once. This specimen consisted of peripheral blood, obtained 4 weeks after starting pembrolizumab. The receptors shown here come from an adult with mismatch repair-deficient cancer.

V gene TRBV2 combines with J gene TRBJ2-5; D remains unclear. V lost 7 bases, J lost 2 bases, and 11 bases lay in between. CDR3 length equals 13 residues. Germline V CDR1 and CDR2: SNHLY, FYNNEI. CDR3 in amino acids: CASKSESQETQYF. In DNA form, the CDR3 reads TGTGCCAGCAAGTCCGAAAGTCAAGAGACCCAGTACTTC. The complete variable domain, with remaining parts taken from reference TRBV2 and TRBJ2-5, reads EPEVTQTPSHQVTQMGQEVILRCVPISNHLYFYWYRQILGQKVEFLVSFYNNEISEKSEIFDDQFSVERPDGSNFTLKIRSTKLEDSAMYFCASKSESQETQYFGPGTRLLVL.

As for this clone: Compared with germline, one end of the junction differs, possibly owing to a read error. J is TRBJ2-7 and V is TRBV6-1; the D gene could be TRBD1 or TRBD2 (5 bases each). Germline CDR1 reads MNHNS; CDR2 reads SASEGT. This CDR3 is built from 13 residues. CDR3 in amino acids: CASNEAGSYEQYF. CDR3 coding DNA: TGTGCCAGCAATGAAGCAGGGAGCTACGAGCAGTACTTC.

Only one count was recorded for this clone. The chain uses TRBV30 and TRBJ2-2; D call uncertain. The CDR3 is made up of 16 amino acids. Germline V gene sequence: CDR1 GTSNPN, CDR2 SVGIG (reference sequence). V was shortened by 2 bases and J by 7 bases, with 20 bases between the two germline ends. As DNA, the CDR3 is TGTGCCTGGAGTTTCGGAATAGAAGGGAAAAGCGGGGAGCTGTTTTTT. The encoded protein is CAWSFGIEGKSGELFF.

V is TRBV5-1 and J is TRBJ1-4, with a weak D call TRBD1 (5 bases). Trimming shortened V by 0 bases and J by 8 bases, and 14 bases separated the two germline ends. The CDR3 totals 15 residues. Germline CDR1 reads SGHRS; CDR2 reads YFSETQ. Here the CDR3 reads CASSLGGTNSEKLFF. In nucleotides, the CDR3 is TGCGCCAGCAGCTTGGGGGGGACTAACTCCGAAAAACTGTTTTTT. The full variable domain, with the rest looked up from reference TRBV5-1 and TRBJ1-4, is KAGVTQTPRYLIKTRGQQVTLSCSPISGHRSVSWYQQTPGQGLQFLFEYFSETQRNKGNFPGRFSGRQFSNSRSEMNVSTLELGDSALYLCASSLGGTNSEKLFFGSGTQLSVL.

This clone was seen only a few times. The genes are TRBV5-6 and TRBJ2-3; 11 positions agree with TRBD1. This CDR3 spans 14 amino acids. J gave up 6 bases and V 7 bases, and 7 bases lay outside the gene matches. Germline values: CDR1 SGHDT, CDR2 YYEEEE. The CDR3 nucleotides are TGTGCCAGCGACACCGGACAGGGGGCTGATACGCAGTATTTT. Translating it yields CASDTGQGADTQYF.

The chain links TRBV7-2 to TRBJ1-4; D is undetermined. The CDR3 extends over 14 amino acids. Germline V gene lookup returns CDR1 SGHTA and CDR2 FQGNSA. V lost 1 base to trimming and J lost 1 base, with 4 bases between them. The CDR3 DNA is TGTGCCAGCAGCTTAGATGTAACTAATGAAAAACTGTTTTTT. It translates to CASSLDVTNEKLFF.

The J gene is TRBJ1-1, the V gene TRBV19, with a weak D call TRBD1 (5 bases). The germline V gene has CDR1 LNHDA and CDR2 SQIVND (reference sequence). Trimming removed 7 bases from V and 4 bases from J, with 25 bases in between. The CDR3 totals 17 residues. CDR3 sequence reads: CASIHRARGGRITEAFF. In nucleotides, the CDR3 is TGTGCCAGTATCCATAGAGCAAGGGGCGGACGGATCACTGAAGCTTTCTTT.

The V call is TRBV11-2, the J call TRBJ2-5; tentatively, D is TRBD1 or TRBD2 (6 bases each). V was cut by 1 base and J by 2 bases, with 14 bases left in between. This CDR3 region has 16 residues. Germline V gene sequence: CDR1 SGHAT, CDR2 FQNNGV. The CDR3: CASSLVGGPLQETQYF. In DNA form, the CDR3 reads TGTGCCAGCAGCTTAGTAGGGGGGCCGTTACAAGAGACCCAGTACTTC.

CDR3 in amino acids: CAISERGATDTQYF. CDR3 in DNA: TGTGCCATCAGTGAGCGGGGTGCCACAGATACGCAGTATTTT. The gene calls are TRBV10-3 and TRBJ2-3, with a weak D call TRBD2 (5 bases). This CDR3 contains 14 residues. Germline values: CDR1 ENHRY, CDR2 SYGVKD. With 2 bases removed from V and 2 bases from J, the gap between germline ends came to 8 bases.

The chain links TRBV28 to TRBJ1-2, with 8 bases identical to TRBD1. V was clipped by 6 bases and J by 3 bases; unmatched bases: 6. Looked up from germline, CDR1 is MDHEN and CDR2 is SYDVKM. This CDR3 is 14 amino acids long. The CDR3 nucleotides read TGTGCCAGCAGGCCGACAGGGGCACACTATGGCTACACCTTC. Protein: CASRPTGAHYGYTF.

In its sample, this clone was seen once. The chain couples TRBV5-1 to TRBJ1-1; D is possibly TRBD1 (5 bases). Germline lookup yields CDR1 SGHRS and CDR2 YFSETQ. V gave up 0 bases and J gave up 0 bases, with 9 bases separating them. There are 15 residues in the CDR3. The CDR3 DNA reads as TGCGCCAGCAGCTTGGAGACAGACTTGAACACTGAAGCTTTCTTT. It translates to CASSLETDLNTEAFF.

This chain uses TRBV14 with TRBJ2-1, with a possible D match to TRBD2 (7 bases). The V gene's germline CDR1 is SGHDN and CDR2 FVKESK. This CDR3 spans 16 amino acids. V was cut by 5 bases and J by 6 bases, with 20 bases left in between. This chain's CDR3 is CASSWGREKGSNEQFF. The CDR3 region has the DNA TGTGCCAGCAGCTGGGGGCGGGAGAAAGGGTCCAATGAGCAGTTCTTC. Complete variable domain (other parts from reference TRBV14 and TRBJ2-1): EAGVTQFPSHSVIEKGQTVTLRCDPISGHDNLYWYRRVMGKEIKFLLHFVKESKQDESGMPNNRFLAERTGGTYSTLKVQPAELEDSGVYFCASSWGREKGSNEQFFGPGTRLTVL.

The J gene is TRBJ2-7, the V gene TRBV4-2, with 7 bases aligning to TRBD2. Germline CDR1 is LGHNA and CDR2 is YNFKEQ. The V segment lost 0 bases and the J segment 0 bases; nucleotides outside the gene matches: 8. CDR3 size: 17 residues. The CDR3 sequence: CASSQDGGTRFSYEQYF. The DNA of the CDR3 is TGTGCCAGCAGCCAAGACGGGGGGACCCGATTCTCCTACGAGCAGTACTTC.

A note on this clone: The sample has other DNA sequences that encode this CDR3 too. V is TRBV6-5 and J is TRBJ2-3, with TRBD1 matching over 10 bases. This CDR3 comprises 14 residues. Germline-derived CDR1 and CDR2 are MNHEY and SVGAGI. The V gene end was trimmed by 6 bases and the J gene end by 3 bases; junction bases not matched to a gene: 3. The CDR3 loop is CASRRTGGTDTQYF. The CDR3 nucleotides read TGTGCCAGCAGGAGGACAGGGGGAACAGATACGCAGTATTTT.

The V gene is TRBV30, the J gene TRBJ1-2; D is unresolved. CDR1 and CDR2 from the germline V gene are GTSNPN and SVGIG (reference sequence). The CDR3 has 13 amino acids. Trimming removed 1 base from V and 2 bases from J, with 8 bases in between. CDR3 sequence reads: CAWSDLGNYGYTF. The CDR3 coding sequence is TGTGCCTGGAGTGACCTGGGGAACTATGGCTACACCTTC.